The 8 T cell receptor beta chains listed next were all sequenced from one sample in a study of blood T cell repertoires in COVID-19 (dated by TCRdb to 2018 to 2021). The library relied on the immunoSEQ multiplex PCR assay. As stored in TCRdb, this immuneACCESS dataset retains in-frame rearrangements with V and J assigned. A fraction of the clones does not appear; measured against another copy, unresolved V genes explain less than half of the discrepancy, and the remainder lacks a known reason. The sample table records 110,000 to 150,000 clones; 75% to 85% of these occur just once. The ten largest clones capture roughly 4.2% of the sample. Specimen: peripheral blood. The receptor source for this set is a man aged 60 to 69 with acute or convalescent COVID-19.

V gene TRBV7-6 combines with J gene TRBJ1-6, with D tentatively TRBD1 (6 bases). Germline V gene lookup returns CDR1 SGHVS and CDR2 FNYEAQ. The CDR3 contains 18 residues. Trimming took off 0 bases at V and 7 bases at J, with 19 bases between the two ends. The CDR3 reads CASSLAWRGGRGNSPLHF. In DNA form, the CDR3 reads TGTGCCAGCAGCTTAGCGTGGAGGGGGGGGCGCGGAAATTCACCCCTCCACTTT.

The V and J genes are TRBV5-1 and TRBJ2-5; D gene unclear. Trimming cost V 0 bases and J 0 bases, with 9 bases left between them. CDR1 is SGHRS, CDR2 YFSETQ, per germline. This CDR3 comprises 15 residues. The CDR3 reads CASSLGQVYQETQYF. The CDR3 coding sequence is TGCGCCAGCAGCTTGGGGCAGGTGTACCAAGAGACCCAGTACTTC.

This clone has a single count. This sequence joins TRBV5-6 and TRBJ1-5; D is perhaps TRBD1 (5 bases). Germline-derived CDR1 and CDR2 are SGHDT and YYEEEE. V lost 4 bases and J lost 6, with 14 bases in between. CDR3 length equals 14 residues. CDR3: CASSVQGFGQPQHF. In nucleotides, the CDR3 is TGTGCCAGCAGCGTCCAGGGATTTGGTCAGCCCCAGCATTTT.

V gene TRBV4-1 combines with J gene TRBJ1-4; 9 bases align to TRBD1. The ends lost 1 base at V and 0 bases at J; junction bases unmatched: 6. Germline assignment: CDR1 MGHRA and CDR2 YSYEKL. CDR3 size: 18 residues. The DNA of the CDR3 is TGCGCCAGCAGCCAAGCGGGACAGGGTCATGCAACTAATGAAAAACTGTTTTTT. Protein: CASSQAGQGHATNEKLFF.

The chain carries TRBV6-5 and TRBJ2-1, with 8 bases that match TRBD2. Per the germline V gene, CDR1 is MNHEY and CDR2 is SVGAGI. The junction had 7 bases not matched to a gene; V was cut back by 0 bases and J by 9 bases. This CDR3 is built from 15 residues. CDR3 sequence: CASSYSGTRISEQFF. The CDR3 DNA is TGTGCCAGCAGTTACTCGGGGACTAGAATCAGTGAGCAGTTCTTC.

The chain employs TRBV4-1 and TRBJ2-7; maybe TRBD2 (6 bases). The length of the CDR3 is 15 residues. Deletions cut 1 base from V and 6 bases from J, with 16 bases between. Germline assignment: CDR1 MGHRA and CDR2 YSYEKL. DNA of the CDR3: TGCGCCAGCAGCCAAGGGAGGAGGGTCCCCGCCGAGCAGTACTTC. Translating it yields CASSQGRRVPAEQYF.

CDR3 DNA sequence: TGTGCCAGCTCACCACCGATGAGACTAGCGGGTGTAGAGACCCAGTACTTC. Amino acids: CASSPPMRLAGVETQYF. The rearrangement joins TRBV18 to TRBJ2-5, with TRBD2 matching 10 bases. The V segment lost 0 bases and the J segment 4 bases; nucleotides outside the gene matches: 8. The germline CDR1 and CDR2 sequences are KGHSH and LQKENI. This CDR3 region has 17 residues.

This sequence joins TRBV24-1 and TRBJ2-1; a weak D match, TRBD2 (6 bases). This CDR3 contains 14 residues. The germline CDR1 and CDR2 sequences are KGHDR and SFDVKD. Trimming stripped 8 bases from V and 7 bases from J, with 17 bases between. CDR3 residues: CATNPPGLPNEQFF. Written as DNA, the CDR3 is TGTGCCACCAATCCACCGGGACTTCCTAATGAGCAGTTCTTC.